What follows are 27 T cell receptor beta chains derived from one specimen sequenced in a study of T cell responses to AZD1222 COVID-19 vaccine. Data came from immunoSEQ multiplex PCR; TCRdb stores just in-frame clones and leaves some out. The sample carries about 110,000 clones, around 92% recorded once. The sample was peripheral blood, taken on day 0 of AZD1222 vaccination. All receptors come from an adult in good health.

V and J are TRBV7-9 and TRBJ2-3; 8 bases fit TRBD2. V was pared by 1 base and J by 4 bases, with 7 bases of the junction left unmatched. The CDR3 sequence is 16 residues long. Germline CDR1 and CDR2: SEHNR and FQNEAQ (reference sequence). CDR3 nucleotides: TGTGCCAGCAGCTTAGAAGGACTAGCTGCCGCAGATACGCAGTATTTT. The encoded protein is CASSLEGLAAADTQYF.

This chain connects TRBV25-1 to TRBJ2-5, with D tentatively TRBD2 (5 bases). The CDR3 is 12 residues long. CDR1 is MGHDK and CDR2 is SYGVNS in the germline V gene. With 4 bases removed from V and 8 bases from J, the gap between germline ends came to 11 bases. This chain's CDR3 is CASSAGKSTQYF. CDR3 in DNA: TGTGCCAGCAGTGCGGGAAAGAGTACCCAGTACTTC.

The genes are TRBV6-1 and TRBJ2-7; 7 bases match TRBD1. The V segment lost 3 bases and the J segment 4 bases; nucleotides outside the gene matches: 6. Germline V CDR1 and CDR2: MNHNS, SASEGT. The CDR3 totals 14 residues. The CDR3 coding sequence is TGTGCCAGCAGTGAGTTCGGGACAGAGTACGAGCAGTACTTC. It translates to CASSEFGTEYEQYF.

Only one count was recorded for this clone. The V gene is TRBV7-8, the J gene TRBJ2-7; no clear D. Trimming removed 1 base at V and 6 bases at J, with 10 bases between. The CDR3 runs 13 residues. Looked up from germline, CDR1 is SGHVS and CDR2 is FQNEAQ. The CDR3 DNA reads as TGTGCCAGCAGCTTAGATCCGGCACTCGAGCAGTACTTC. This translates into CASSLDPALEQYF.

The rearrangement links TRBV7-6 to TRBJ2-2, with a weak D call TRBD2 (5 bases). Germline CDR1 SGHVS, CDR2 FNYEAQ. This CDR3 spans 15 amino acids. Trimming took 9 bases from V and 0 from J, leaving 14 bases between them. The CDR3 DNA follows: TGTGCCAGTTCCATGCACGGGGCGAACACCGGGGAGCTGTTTTTT. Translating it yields CASSMHGANTGELFF.

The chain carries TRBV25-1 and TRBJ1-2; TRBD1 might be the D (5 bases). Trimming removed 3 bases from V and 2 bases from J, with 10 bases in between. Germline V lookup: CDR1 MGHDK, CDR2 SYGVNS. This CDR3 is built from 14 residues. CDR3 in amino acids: CASSEGGTNYGYTF. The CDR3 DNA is TGTGCCAGCAGTGAGGGGGGGACGAACTATGGCTACACCTTC.

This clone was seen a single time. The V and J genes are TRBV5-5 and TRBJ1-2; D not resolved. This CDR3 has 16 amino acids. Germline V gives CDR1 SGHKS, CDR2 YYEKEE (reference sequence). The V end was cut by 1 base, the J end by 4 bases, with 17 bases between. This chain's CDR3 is CASSLSSSPGGYGYTF. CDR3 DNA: TGTGCCAGCAGCTTGTCTTCATCTCCGGGTGGCTATGGCTACACCTTC.

The CDR3 spells CASSFPPQETQYF. In nucleotides, the CDR3 is TGTGCCAGCAGTTTTCCCCCACAAGAGACCCAGTACTTC. The chain couples TRBV27 to TRBJ2-5, with D hard to call. Germline V CDR1 and CDR2: MNHEY, SMNVEV (reference sequence). The length of the CDR3 is 13 residues. Trimming took 3 bases from V and 2 from J, leaving 7 bases between them.

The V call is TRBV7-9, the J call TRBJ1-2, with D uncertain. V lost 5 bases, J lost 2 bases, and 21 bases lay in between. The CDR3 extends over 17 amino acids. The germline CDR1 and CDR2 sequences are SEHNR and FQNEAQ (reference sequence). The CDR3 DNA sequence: TGTGCCAGCAGCCGGGGAGGCCACCCTAACTTGAACTATGGCTACACCTTC. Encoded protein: CASSRGGHPNLNYGYTF.

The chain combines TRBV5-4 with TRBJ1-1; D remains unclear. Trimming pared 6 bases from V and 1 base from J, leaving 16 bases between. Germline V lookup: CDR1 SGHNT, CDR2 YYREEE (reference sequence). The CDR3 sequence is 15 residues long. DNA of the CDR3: TGTGCCAGCACTACCGACCCTAGAAGGAACACTGAAGCTTTCTTT. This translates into CASTTDPRRNTEAFF.

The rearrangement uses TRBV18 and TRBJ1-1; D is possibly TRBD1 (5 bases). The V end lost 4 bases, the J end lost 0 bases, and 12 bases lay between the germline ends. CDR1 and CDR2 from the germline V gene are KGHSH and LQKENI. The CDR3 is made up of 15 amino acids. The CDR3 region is CASSLGGTMNTEAFF. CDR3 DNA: TGTGCCAGCTCACTGGGGGGAACAATGAACACTGAAGCTTTCTTT.

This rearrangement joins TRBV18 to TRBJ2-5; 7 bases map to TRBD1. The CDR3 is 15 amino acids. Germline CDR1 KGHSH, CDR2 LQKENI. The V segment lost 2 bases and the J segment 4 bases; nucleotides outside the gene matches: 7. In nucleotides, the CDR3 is TGTGCCAGCTCACCAGGACAGGTTGGATTAGAGACCCAGTACTTC. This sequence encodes CASSPGQVGLETQYF.

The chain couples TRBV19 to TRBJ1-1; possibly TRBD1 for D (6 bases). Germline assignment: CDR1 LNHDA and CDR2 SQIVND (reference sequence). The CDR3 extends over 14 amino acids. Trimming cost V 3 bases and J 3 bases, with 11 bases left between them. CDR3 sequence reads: CASSMVGGHTEAFF. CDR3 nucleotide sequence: TGTGCCAGTAGTATGGTAGGGGGTCACACTGAAGCTTTCTTT.

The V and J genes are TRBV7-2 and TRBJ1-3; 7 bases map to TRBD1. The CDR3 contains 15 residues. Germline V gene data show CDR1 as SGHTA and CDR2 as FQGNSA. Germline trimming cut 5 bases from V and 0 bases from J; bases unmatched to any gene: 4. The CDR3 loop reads CASSRDSLSGNTIYF. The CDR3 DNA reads TGTGCCAGCAGCCGGGACAGCCTCTCTGGAAACACCATATATTTT.

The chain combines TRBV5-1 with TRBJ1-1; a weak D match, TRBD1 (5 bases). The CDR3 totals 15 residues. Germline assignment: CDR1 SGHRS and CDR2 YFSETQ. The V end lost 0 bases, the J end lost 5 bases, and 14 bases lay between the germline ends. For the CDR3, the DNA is TGCGCCAGCAGCTTGGCAACGGTGGGGGTTACTGAAGCTTTCTTT. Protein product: CASSLATVGVTEAFF.

Written as DNA, the CDR3 is TGCGCCAGCAGCTTCCAGGGGGCGGAAGGCTACACCTTC. As protein: CASSFQGAEGYTF. This chain joins TRBV5-1 and TRBJ1-2; 8 positions agree with TRBD1. Germline lookup yields CDR1 SGHRS and CDR2 YFSETQ. V trimming: 2 bases; J trimming: 8 bases; junction bases outside the gene matches: 5. This CDR3 is 13 amino acids long.

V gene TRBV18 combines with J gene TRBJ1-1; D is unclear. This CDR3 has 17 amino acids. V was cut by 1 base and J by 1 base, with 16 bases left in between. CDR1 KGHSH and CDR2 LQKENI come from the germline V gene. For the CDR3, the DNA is TGTGCCAGCTCACCACGAACAGTCCAGATAGGGAACACTGAAGCTTTCTTT. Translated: CASSPRTVQIGNTEAFF.

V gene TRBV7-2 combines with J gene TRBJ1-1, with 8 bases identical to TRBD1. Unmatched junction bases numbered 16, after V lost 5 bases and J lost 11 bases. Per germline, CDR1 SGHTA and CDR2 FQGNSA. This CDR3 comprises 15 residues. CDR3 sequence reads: CASSVSTGAGFDAFF. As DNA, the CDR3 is TGTGCCAGCAGCGTATCGACAGGGGCCGGTTTTGACGCTTTCTTT.

As DNA, the CDR3 is TGCGCCAGCAGCCAAACTTCAGGAGATACGCAGTATTTT. Translation gives CASSQTSGDTQYF. The rearrangement joins TRBV4-1 to TRBJ2-3; D is undetermined. V was shortened by 2 bases and J by 5 bases, with 8 bases between the two germline ends. The germline V gene encodes CDR1 MGHRA and CDR2 YSYEKL. The CDR3 extends over 13 amino acids.

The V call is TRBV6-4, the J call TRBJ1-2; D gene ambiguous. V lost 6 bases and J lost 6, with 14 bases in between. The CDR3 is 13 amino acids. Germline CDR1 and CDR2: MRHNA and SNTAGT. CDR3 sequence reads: CASRPTGINGYTF. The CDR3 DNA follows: TGTGCCAGCAGACCCACGGGGATCAATGGCTACACCTTC.

The CDR3 sequence: CASSLQGDYGYTF. CDR3 DNA sequence: TGCGCCAGCAGCTTACAGGGGGACTATGGCTACACCTTC. This chain connects TRBV5-1 to TRBJ1-2; TRBD1 matches 8 bases. The germline gives CDR1 SGHRS, CDR2 YFSETQ. CDR3 size: 13 residues. V lost 2 bases, J lost 3 bases, and 0 bases stayed unmatched.

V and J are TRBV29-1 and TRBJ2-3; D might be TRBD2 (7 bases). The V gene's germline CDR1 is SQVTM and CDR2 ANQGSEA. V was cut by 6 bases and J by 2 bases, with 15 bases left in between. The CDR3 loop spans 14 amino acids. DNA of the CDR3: TGCAGCGTGAACGCGGGGGCCGCCACAGATACGCAGTATTTT. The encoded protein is CSVNAGAATDTQYF.

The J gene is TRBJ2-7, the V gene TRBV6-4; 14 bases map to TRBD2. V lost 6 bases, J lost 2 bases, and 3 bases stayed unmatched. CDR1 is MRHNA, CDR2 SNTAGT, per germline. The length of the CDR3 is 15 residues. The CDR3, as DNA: TGTGCCAGCAGGGGACTAGCGGGAGTCCCCTACGAGCAGTACTTC. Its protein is CASRGLAGVPYEQYF.

This CDR3 is CAISDRGGQVRNTEAFF. The CDR3, as DNA: TGTGCCATCAGTGATAGGGGGGGACAGGTGAGGAACACTGAAGCTTTCTTT. The V and J genes are TRBV10-3 and TRBJ1-1; 8 nucleotides align to TRBD1. CDR3 length: 17 residues. The germline V gene has CDR1 ENHRY and CDR2 SYGVKD. V gave up 3 bases and J gave up 1 base; unmatched junction bases: 10.

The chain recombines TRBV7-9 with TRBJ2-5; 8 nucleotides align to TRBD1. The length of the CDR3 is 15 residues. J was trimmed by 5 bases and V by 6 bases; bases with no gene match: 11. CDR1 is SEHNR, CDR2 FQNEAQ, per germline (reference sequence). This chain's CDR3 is CASRAQGAPGETQYF. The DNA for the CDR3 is TGTGCCAGCAGGGCCCAGGGGGCTCCGGGCGAGACCCAGTACTTC.

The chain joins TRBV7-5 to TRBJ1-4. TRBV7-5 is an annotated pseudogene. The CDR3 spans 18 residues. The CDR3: CVRSLAGTEGKCNEKLFF. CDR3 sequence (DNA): TGTGTCAGAAGCTTAGCGGGGACGGAAGGAAAGTGTAATGAAAAACTGTTTTTT.

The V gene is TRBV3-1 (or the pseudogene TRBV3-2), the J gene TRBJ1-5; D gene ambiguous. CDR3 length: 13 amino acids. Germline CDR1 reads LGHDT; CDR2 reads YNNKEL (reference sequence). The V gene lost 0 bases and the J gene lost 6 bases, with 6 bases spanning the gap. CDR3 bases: TGTGCCAGCAGCCAAGATAACGGTCAGCCCCAGCATTTT. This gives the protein CASSQDNGQPQHF.